One T cell receptor beta chain is described in this entry. The antigen remains undetermined. TCRdb's copy holds only in-frame clones and misses some; the assay was immunoSEQ multiplex PCR. The sample has 55,000 to 75,000 clones; approximately 90% are singletons. V lost 5 bases and J lost 10; bases outside the gene matches: 21. The CDR3 has 19 residues. CDR1 is SEHNR, CDR2 FQNEAQ, per germline (reference sequence). This specimen comes from a study of lymphopenia after photon versus proton radiotherapy. Findings of the study overall: After the lymphocyte nadir, photon-treated repertoires showed oligoclonal expansion, especially of CD8+ Temra cells.

Sequencing used peripheral blood, obtained from a patient treated with photon-based radiotherapy. The source of this sequence is a woman in her 70s with pancreatic cancer. This rearrangement joins TRBV7-9 to TRBJ1-4; TRBD1 agrees at 11 bases. This CDR3 is CASSHPPGQGVPISGKLFF. The CDR3 nucleotides are TGTGCCAGCAGCCATCCTCCGGGACAGGGGGTACCAATAAGTGGAAAACTGTTTTTT.